These T cell receptor beta chains were read from a single sample in a study of identical twins. TCRdb processed the 5' RACE reads anew with MiXCR; each CDR3 protein has one entry. This table has under 350,000 distinct CDR3 sequences, roughly 9.7% appearing once. These sequences were also reported in another study, on yellow fever vaccine responses in identical twins.

The sample comprised CD8+ T cells sorted from blood. These receptors all come from a woman between 18 and 30 years old in good health. Each CDR3 is given with its conserved first and last residue. The order of the fields is V gene, J gene, clone size, D gene, CDR3 length, CDR3 protein. D genes are given only for firm matches. Where a row states a size, it is once, few, many or the class of an expanded clone; other rows omit it.

TRBV12-3/TRBV12-4	TRBJ2-7	many	.	13	CASSFMGAPEQYF
TRBV29-1	TRBJ2-1	many	TRBD1	14	CSVEIRGRYNEQFF
TRBV5-1	TRBJ2-2	few	.	15	CASSLVTVRTGELFF
TRBV4-3	TRBJ2-1	few	.	18	CASSQDGFSVSSYNEQFF
TRBV2	TRBJ2-7	many	TRBD2	15	CASRERGGIFYEQYF
TRBV7-2	TRBJ2-5	few	.	13	CASSRRREETQYF
TRBV24-1	TRBJ2-1	few	.	13	CATATSKWGEQFF
TRBV6-1	TRBJ2-7	many	TRBD2	14	CASSERSGAAEQYF
TRBV7-6	TRBJ2-5	many	.	14	CASSLAWDPETQYF
TRBV28	TRBJ2-3	.	TRBD1	17	CASSLIPDREGTDTQYF
TRBV2	TRBJ2-3	few	.	15	CASTDLPGNTDTQYF
TRBV16	TRBJ2-7	few	.	18	CASKISAAVEPSSYEQYF
TRBV10-2	TRBJ2-5	few	TRBD1	16	CASRSFRDRYQETQYF
TRBV10-2	TRBJ2-1	.	.	14	CASRGDGGDNEQFF
TRBV15	TRBJ2-7	.	.	15	CATSRDLGSVGEQYF
TRBV29-1	TRBJ2-1	many	.	11	CSGLNYNEQFF
TRBV24-1	TRBJ2-2	few	.	14	CATSDFTQRGELFF
TRBV29-1	TRBJ2-3	few	TRBD2	15	CSVNSLAGGTDTQYF
TRBV19	TRBJ2-5	once	.	15	CASSDVARTQETQYF
TRBV7-8	TRBJ2-7	.	TRBD1	15	CASSPLDRAAYEQYF
TRBV9	TRBJ2-7	few	TRBD1	16	CASSVAGTGALYEQYF
TRBV29-1	TRBJ2-3	.	.	11	CSVGMHYTQYF
TRBV15	TRBJ2-7	.	.	14	CATSSMQETYEQYF
TRBV6-5	TRBJ2-1	.	TRBD2	18	CASTLIGAGGPLDNEQFF
TRBV7-3	TRBJ1-1	many	.	16	CASSLRGGEGNTEAFF
TRBV27	TRBJ2-3	many	.	15	CASSLWGPSTDTQYF
TRBV7-9	TRBJ2-5	many	.	15	CASSSLTTGSETQYF
TRBV7-3	TRBJ2-3	.	.	13	CASSPTVSDTQYF
TRBV2	TRBJ2-1	.	.	16	CASSEFIGGSYNEQFF
TRBV27	TRBJ2-2	few	TRBD1	16	CASCYGTGANTGELFF
TRBV2	TRBJ2-7	few	TRBD2	17	CASSDPSGGGSIYEQYF
TRBV7-9	TRBJ2-7	.	.	11	CASQGSYEQYF
TRBV12-3/TRBV12-4	TRBJ2-7	medium-sized	TRBD2	13	CASSFGGGYEQYF
TRBV29-1	TRBJ2-7	few	TRBD2	13	CSVEAGGPYEQYF
TRBV27	TRBJ2-7	.	TRBD1	15	CASSLKGTGAYEQYF
TRBV6-2/TRBV6-3	TRBJ2-1	few	TRBD2	15	CASSYGGRVSNEQFF
TRBV27	TRBJ2-1	many	.	14	CASSLSGSYNEQFF
TRBV7-9	TRBJ2-1	few	.	15	CASSGEGLPYNEQFF
TRBV19	TRBJ2-3	many	.	10	CATRTDTQYF
TRBV15	TRBJ2-5	few	TRBD2	15	CATSTDLAGGRTQYF
TRBV29-1	TRBJ2-2	.	TRBD1	14	CSTMGQGLTGELFF
TRBV5-1	TRBJ2-3	many	.	13	CASSLGLGNTQYF
TRBV29-1	TRBJ1-3	many	.	13	CSVIGPPLYTIYF
TRBV7-9	TRBJ2-1	few	TRBD2	15	CASSLVASGWNEQFF
TRBV15	TRBJ2-4	.	TRBD1	17	CATSSRGRGQPKNIQYF
TRBV4-1	TRBJ2-7	.	.	14	CASSQVTGMDEQYF